Here is one T cell receptor (beta chain) with its context. Its specificity is unknown. The data derive from a study of cytomegalovirus exposure and HLA in healthy donors. Findings and caveats of the study: About 180 TCR beta chains were listed as cytomegalovirus-associated. A later analysis found most CMV-associated TCR beta chains apparently HLA-restricted.

This PCR relied on a set of 60 Vbeta primers and 13 Jbeta primers. Method: immunoSEQ multiplex PCR; TCRdb's copy keeps in-frame clones and lacks some. This table holds roughly 150,000 clones, 82% found once. Each donor was healthy, and each was a bone marrow donor. Whereas donors were nominally healthy upon sampling, unrecorded immune exposures were probable. Input material: PBMCs. This sequence originates from a male donor in good health and CMV-seronegative.

CDR3 sequence reads: CATSRGYGGGEKLFF. The CDR3 nucleotides are TGTGCCACCAGCAGAGGGTACGGGGGTGGGGAAAAACTGTTTTTT. The rearrangement links TRBV15 to TRBJ1-4, with D possibly TRBD1 on 5 matching bases. The germline gives CDR1 LNHNV, CDR2 YYDKDF (reference sequence). This CDR3 has 15 amino acids. V was clipped by 1 base and J by 8 bases, with 14 bases between them.